This T cell receptor beta chain emerged from a study of shared clonotypes between healthy human individuals. Regarding this clone: The antigen is undetermined.

Trimming took 5 bases from V and 2 from J; bases not matched to a gene: 21. The germline V gene encodes CDR1 SGHTA and CDR2 FQGTGA. The CDR3 is 20 amino acids. General study findings and limits: Among donors, clonotype sharing was expected to be affected by sequencing depth.

Assay: immunoSEQ multiplex PCR; the TCRdb copy retains only in-frame clones and omits some. The sample holds millions of clones; over 85% are singletons and the top ten take roughly 0.36%. Sequenced input: naive CD4+ T cells from PBMCs. The subset here: CD45RA+ positively selected. The TCR originated in a man aged 18-30 years in good health. Some clones in this sample may be carry-over from other donors' samples. The chain carries TRBV7-3 and TRBJ2-3, with 8 bases lining up with TRBD1. CDR3 sequence: CASSLIGQGGTHRNTDTQYF. The CDR3 DNA is TGTGCCAGCAGCCTGATAGGACAGGGCGGGACACACCGAAACACAGATACGCAGTATTTT.